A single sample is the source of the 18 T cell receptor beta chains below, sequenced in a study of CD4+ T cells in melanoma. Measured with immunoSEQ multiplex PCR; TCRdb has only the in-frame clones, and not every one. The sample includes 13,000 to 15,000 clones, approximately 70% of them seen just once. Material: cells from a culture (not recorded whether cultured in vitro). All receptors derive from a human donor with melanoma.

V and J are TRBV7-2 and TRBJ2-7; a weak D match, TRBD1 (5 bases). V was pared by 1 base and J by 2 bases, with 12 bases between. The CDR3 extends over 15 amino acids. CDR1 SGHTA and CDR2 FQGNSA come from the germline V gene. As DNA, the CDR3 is TGTGCCAGCAGCTTAGTTTATACAGGAGCCTACGAGCAGTACTTC. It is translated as CASSLVYTGAYEQYF.

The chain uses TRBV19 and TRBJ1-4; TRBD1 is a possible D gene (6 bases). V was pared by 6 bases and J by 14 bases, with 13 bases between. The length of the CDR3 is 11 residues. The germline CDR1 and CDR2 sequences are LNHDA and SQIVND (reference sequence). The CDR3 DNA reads TGTGCCAGTAGCCAACGGACAGTCCTGTTTTTT. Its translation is CASSQRTVLFF.

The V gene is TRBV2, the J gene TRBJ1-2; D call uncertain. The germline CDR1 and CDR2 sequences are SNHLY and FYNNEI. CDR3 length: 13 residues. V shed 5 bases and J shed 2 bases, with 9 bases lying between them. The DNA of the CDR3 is TGTGCCAGCAGTATCGGCCCGAACTATGGCTACACCTTC. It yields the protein CASSIGPNYGYTF.

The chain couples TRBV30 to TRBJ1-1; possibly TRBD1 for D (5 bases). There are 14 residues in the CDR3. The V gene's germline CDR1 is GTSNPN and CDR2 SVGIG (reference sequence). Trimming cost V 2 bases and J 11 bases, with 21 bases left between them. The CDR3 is CAWSLERRGGNAFF. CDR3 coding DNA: TGTGCCTGGAGTCTAGAAAGGAGGGGAGGGAATGCTTTCTTT.

In nucleotides, the CDR3 is TGCGCCAGCAGTCTCGTGACGGACCGTCGGTCAAATACGCAGTATTTT. Protein product: CASSLVTDRRSNTQYF. The gene calls are TRBV5-1 and TRBJ2-3; no definite D call. Germline loops: CDR1 SGHRS, CDR2 YFSETQ. The CDR3 has 16 amino acids. Between the trimmed V and J ends, which lost 5 bases and 7 bases, there was a span of 23 bases.

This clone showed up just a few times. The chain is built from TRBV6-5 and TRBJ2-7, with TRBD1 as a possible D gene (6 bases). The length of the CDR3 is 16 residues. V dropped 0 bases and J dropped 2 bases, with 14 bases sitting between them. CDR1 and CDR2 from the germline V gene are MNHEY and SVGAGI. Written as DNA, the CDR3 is TGTGCCAGCAGTTACTCGAATATGGGGGCTCCCTACGAGCAGTACTTC. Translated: CASSYSNMGAPYEQYF.

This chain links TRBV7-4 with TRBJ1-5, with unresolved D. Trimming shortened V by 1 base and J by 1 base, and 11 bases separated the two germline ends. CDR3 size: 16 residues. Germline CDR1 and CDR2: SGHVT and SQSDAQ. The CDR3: CASSLGCGSSNQPQHF. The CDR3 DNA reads TGTGCCAGCAGCTTAGGATGCGGGTCGAGCAATCAGCCCCAGCATTTT.

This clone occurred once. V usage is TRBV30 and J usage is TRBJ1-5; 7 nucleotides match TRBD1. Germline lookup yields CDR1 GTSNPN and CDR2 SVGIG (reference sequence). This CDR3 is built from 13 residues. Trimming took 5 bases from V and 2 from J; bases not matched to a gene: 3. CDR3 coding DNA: TGTGCCTGGGACAGGGCGGGCAATCAGCCCCAGCATTTT. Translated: CAWDRAGNQPQHF.

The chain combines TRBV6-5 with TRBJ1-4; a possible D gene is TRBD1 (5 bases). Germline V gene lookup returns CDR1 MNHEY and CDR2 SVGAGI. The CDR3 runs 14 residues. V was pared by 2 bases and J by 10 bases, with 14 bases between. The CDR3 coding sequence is TGTGCCAGCAGTTACGACCGGGACCGGGGAAAACTGTTTTTT. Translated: CASSYDRDRGKLFF.

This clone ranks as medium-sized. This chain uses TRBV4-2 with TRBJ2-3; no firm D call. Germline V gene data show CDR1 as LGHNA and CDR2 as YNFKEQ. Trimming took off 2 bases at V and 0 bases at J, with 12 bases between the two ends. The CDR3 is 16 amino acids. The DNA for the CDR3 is TGTGCCAGCAGCCAACTCACGGGTACTAGCACAGATACGCAGTATTTT. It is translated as CASSQLTGTSTDTQYF.

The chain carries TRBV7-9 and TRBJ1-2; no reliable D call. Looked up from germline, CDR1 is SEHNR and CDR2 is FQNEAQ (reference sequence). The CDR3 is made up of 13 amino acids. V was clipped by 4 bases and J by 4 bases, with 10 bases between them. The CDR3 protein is CASSYEVTYGYTF. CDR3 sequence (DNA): TGTGCCAGCAGCTACGAGGTAACCTATGGCTACACCTTC.

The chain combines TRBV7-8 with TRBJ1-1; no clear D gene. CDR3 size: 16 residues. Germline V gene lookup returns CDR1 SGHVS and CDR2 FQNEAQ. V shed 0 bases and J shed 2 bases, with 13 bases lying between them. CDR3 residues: CASSLARRGGNTEAFF. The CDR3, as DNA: TGTGCCAGCAGCTTAGCTCGCCGAGGAGGAAACACTGAAGCTTTCTTT. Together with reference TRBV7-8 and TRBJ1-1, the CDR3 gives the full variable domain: GAGVSQSPRYKVAKRGQDVALRCDPISGHVSLFWYQQALGQGPEFLTYFQNEAQLDKSGLPSDRFFAERPEGSVSTLKIQRTQQEDSAVYLCASSLARRGGNTEAFFGQGTRLTVV.

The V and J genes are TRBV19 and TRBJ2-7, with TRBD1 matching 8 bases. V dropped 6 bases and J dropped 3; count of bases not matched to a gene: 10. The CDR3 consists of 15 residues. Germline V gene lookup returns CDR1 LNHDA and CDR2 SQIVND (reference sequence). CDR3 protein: CASSQKGTGNYEQYF. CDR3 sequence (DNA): TGTGCCAGTAGCCAAAAAGGGACAGGTAACTACGAGCAGTACTTC. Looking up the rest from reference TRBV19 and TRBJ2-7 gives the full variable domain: DGGITQSPKYLFRKEGQNVTLSCEQNLNHDAMYWYRQDPGQGLRLIYYSQIVNDFQKGDIAEGYSVSREKKESFPLTVTSAQKNPTAFYLCASSQKGTGNYEQYFGPGTRLTVT.

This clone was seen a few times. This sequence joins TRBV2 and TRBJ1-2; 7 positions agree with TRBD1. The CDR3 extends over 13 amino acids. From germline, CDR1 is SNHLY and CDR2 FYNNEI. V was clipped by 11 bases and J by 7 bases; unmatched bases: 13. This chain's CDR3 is CAGGIQGNIGYTF. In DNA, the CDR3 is TGTGCCGGAGGCATACAGGGGAATATTGGCTACACCTTC. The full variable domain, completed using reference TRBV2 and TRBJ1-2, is EPEVTQTPSHQVTQMGQEVILRCVPISNHLYFYWYRQILGQKVEFLVSFYNNEISEKSEIFDDQFSVERPDGSNFTLKIRSTKLEDSAMYFCAGGIQGNIGYTFGSGTRLTVV.

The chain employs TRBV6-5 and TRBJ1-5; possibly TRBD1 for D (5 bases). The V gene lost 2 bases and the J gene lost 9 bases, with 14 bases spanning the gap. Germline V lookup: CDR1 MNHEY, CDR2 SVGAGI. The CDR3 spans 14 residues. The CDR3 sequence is CASSYRGREWPQHF. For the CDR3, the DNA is TGTGCCAGCAGTTACCGGGGGAGGGAGTGGCCCCAGCATTTT.

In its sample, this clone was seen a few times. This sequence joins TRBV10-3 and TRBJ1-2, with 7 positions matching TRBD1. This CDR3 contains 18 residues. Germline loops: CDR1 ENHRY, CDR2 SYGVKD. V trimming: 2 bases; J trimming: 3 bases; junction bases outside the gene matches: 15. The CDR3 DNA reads TGTGCCATCAGTGAGGTGAGGTTAGGGCGGGACAGTTACTATGGCTACACCTTC. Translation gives CAISEVRLGRDSYYGYTF.

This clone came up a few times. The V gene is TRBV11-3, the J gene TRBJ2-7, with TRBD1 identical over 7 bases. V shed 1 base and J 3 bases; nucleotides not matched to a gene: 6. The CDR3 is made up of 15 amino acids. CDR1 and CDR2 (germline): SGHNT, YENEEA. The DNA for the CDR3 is TGTGCCAGCAGCTTAGGAGGGGGCCGAGACTACGAGCAGTACTTC. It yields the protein CASSLGGGRDYEQYF.

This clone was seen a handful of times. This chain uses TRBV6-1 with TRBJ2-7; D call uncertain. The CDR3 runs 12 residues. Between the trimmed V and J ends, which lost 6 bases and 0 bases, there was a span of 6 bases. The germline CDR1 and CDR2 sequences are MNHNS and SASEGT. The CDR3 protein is CASRKDSYEQYF. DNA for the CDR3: TGTGCCAGCAGAAAGGACTCCTACGAGCAGTACTTC.